These 19 T cell receptor beta chains originate from one sample sequenced in a study of cytomegalovirus exposure and HLA in healthy donors (dated by TCRdb to 2015 to 2018). Preparation of the library involved the immunoSEQ multiplex PCR assay. A mixture of 60 forward primers for TCR Vbeta segments and 13 reverse primers for TCR Jbeta segments was used in the multiplex PCR. This immuneACCESS table, as held by TCRdb, lists in-frame sequences with V and J called but not all clones. Of the missing ones, under half trace to an unresolved V gene in checked studies; the others have no known cause. The sample table on file contains roughly 120,000 clones. About 0.93% of the sample is taken by the ten largest. The sequenced material came from PBMCs. The receptor set was obtained from a man younger than 35 in good health and CMV-seronegative.

V and J are TRBV5-1 and TRBJ1-5; 8 bases are shared with TRBD1. The length of the CDR3 is 15 residues. The V gene end was trimmed by 0 bases and the J gene end by 5 bases; junction bases not matched to a gene: 4. CDR1 and CDR2 (germline): SGHRS, YFSETQ. The DNA of the CDR3 is TGCGCCAGCAGCTTGGTAACAGGGGGAGATCAGCCCCAGCATTTT. It translates to CASSLVTGGDQPQHF.

V gene TRBV5-6 combines with J gene TRBJ1-3; tentative D call: TRBD1 (6 bases). In germline, CDR1 is SGHDT, CDR2 YYEEEE. This CDR3 region has 16 residues. Between the trimmed V and J ends, which lost 4 bases and 0 bases, there was a span of 14 bases. CDR3 amino acids: CASSGGAGRSGNTIYF. The CDR3 DNA reads as TGTGCCAGCAGCGGGGGGGCTGGGCGCTCTGGAAACACCATATATTTT.

The chain combines TRBV7-2 with TRBJ2-7; a weak D match, TRBD1 (6 bases). Trimming removed 5 bases from V and 6 bases from J, with 8 bases in between. This CDR3 is built from 11 residues. CDR1 is SGHTA and CDR2 is FQGNSA in the germline V gene. In DNA form, the CDR3 reads TGTGCCAGCAGCGTGGGGGCCGAGCAGTACTTC. It yields the protein CASSVGAEQYF.

CDR3 DNA sequence: TGCGCCAGCACCCCGGGACAGTTCGACACAGATACGCAGTATTTT. It translates to CASTPGQFDTDTQYF. The chain links TRBV5-1 to TRBJ2-3, with 7 nucleotides matching TRBD1. The length of the CDR3 is 15 residues. From germline, CDR1 is SGHRS and CDR2 YFSETQ. The V segment lost 6 bases and the J segment 2 bases; nucleotides outside the gene matches: 9.

The J gene is TRBJ1-2, the V gene TRBV28; D may be TRBD1 (5 bases). Trimming took off 4 bases at V and 4 bases at J, with 19 bases between the two ends. This CDR3 has 16 amino acids. From germline, CDR1 is MDHEN and CDR2 SYDVKM. The CDR3 protein is CASSSPGGPLVYGYTF. The DNA for the CDR3 is TGTGCCAGCAGTTCACCCGGGGGACCGCTTGTCTATGGCTACACCTTC.

The genes are TRBV5-1 and TRBJ1-5, with a possible D match to TRBD1 (5 bases). Germline CDR1 is SGHRS and CDR2 is YFSETQ. The CDR3 totals 14 residues. V lost 0 bases to trimming and J lost 4 bases, with 8 bases between them. CDR3 in DNA: TGCGCCAGCAGCTTGGCCCCAGGGAATCAGCCCCAGCATTTT. This codes for CASSLAPGNQPQHF. The full variable domain, rest sourced from reference TRBV5-1 and TRBJ1-5, is KAGVTQTPRYLIKTRGQQVTLSCSPISGHRSVSWYQQTPGQGLQFLFEYFSETQRNKGNFPGRFSGRQFSNSRSEMNVSTLELGDSALYLCASSLAPGNQPQHFGDGTRLSIL.

The chain employs TRBV11-2 and TRBJ1-1; a weak D match, TRBD1 (5 bases). The CDR3 is 15 amino acids. Per the germline V gene, CDR1 is SGHAT and CDR2 is FQNNGV. V lost 3 bases and J lost 1, with 12 bases in between. The CDR3 loop is CASSLLSGTNTEAFF. Here the CDR3 DNA reads TGTGCCAGCAGCTTGCTGAGCGGGACGAACACTGAAGCTTTCTTT.

This chain uses TRBV6-5 with TRBJ2-7; possible D gene TRBD1, 5 bases. CDR3 length: 15 amino acids. Trimming removed 6 bases from V and 2 bases from J, with 17 bases in between. Germline CDR1 MNHEY, CDR2 SVGAGI. CDR3 in DNA: TGTGCCAGCAGCCGAAGCAAGGGGATAGCCTACGAGCAGTACTTC. This translates into CASSRSKGIAYEQYF.

The chain is built from TRBV5-4 and TRBJ1-2; 9 bases map to TRBD1. Trimming at V came to 4 bases and at J to 3 bases, leaving 7 bases not matched to a gene. This CDR3 contains 15 residues. The germline V gene has CDR1 SGHNT and CDR2 YYREEE (reference sequence). This CDR3 is CASSAITGGDYGYTF. The CDR3 nucleotides read TGTGCCAGCAGCGCAATAACAGGGGGCGACTATGGCTACACCTTC.

This sequence joins TRBV7-2 and TRBJ1-2; 7 bases map to TRBD1. Germline V gene data show CDR1 as SGHTA and CDR2 as FQGNSA. V shed 5 bases, J shed 1 base, and the junction held 10 bases outside the gene matches. The CDR3 runs 16 residues. The CDR3 loop is CASSRTPGQINYGYTF. Here the CDR3 DNA reads TGTGCCAGCAGCCGGACACCGGGACAGATTAACTATGGCTACACCTTC.

V is TRBV13 and J is TRBJ2-2; 11 bases map to TRBD2. Germline values: CDR1 PRHDT, CDR2 FYEKMQ (reference sequence). Trimming cost V 1 base and J 4 bases; bases outside gene matches: 11. This CDR3 contains 19 residues. The CDR3 nucleotides read TGTGCCAGCAGCTTAGTTGGGACTAGCGGCTCAATGGGCACCGGGGAGCTGTTTTTT. Protein: CASSLVGTSGSMGTGELFF.

The gene calls are TRBV30 and TRBJ2-5; D gene ambiguous. This CDR3 comprises 11 residues. Trimming took off 2 bases at V and 2 bases at J, with 3 bases between the two ends. Germline V gene lookup returns CDR1 GTSNPN and CDR2 SVGIG (reference sequence). The CDR3 region has the DNA TGTGCCTGGAGTCAGCAAGAGACCCAGTACTTC. This gives the protein CAWSQQETQYF.

This chain uses TRBV5-1 with TRBJ2-7; 8 bases agree with TRBD1. The CDR3 length is 21 residues. The germline V gene has CDR1 SGHRS and CDR2 YFSETQ. J gave up 1 base and V 2 bases, and 23 bases lay outside the gene matches. CDR3 loop: CASSLGGWTGKDWPLSYEQYF. The CDR3 DNA reads TGCGCCAGCAGCTTAGGCGGATGGACAGGGAAGGATTGGCCTTTATCCTACGAGCAGTACTTC.

The V call is TRBV30, the J call TRBJ2-1; tentative D call: TRBD2 (6 bases). V was cut by 0 bases and J by 8 bases, with 11 bases left in between. Germline lookup yields CDR1 GTSNPN and CDR2 SVGIG (reference sequence). The length of the CDR3 is 13 residues. The DNA for the CDR3 is TGTGCCTGGAGTGTAAGGCGGGGCGATGAGCAGTTCTTC. Its protein product is CAWSVRRGDEQFF.

The gene calls are TRBV25-1 and TRBJ2-7; D might be TRBD1 (5 bases). Per the germline V gene, CDR1 is MGHDK and CDR2 is SYGVNS. The length of the CDR3 is 14 residues. Trimming shortened V by 4 bases and J by 5 bases, and 15 bases separated the two germline ends. In DNA form, the CDR3 reads TGTGCCAGCAGTGGGCGCCCTATGGGGCACGAGCAGTACTTC. It is translated as CASSGRPMGHEQYF.

The chain has TRBV5-1 and TRBJ1-5; 8 bases are shared with TRBD1. The CDR3 covers 17 residues. Germline V gene lookup returns CDR1 SGHRS and CDR2 YFSETQ. Losses at the gene ends were 0 bases for V and 2 bases for J; bases not matched to a gene: 7. In DNA, the CDR3 is TGCGCCAGCAGCTTGGAGGCAGGGGGCCTAGGCAATCAGCCCCAGCATTTT. Protein sequence: CASSLEAGGLGNQPQHF.

This rearrangement joins TRBV4-2 to TRBJ2-1; D is possibly TRBD2 (7 bases). CDR3 size: 15 residues. The ends were cut back, 2 bases at V and 5 bases at J, with 13 bases in the middle. The germline V gene has CDR1 LGHNA and CDR2 YNFKEQ. In DNA form, the CDR3 reads TGTGCCAGCAGCCAACAAGGGGGGGAAGACAATGAGCAGTTCTTC. This encodes CASSQQGGEDNEQFF.

V usage is TRBV29-1 and J usage is TRBJ2-7, with D maybe TRBD1 (5 bases). Germline V gene data show CDR1 as SQVTM and CDR2 as ANQGSEA. V was trimmed by 0 bases and J by 2 bases, leaving 11 bases between them. The CDR3 sequence is 14 residues long. Here the CDR3 DNA reads TGCAGCGTTGAAGATCGTACAGGAACCTACGAGCAGTACTTC. Translating it yields CSVEDRTGTYEQYF.

The rearrangement joins TRBV5-1 to TRBJ2-7; perhaps TRBD1 as D (5 bases). Trimming stripped 4 bases from V and 0 bases from J, with 14 bases between. Germline V gene data show CDR1 as SGHRS and CDR2 as YFSETQ. The CDR3 length is 15 residues. In DNA form, the CDR3 reads TGCGCCAGCAGCCCCCGGGCAGGGCCCTCCTACGAGCAGTACTTC. It is translated as CASSPRAGPSYEQYF.